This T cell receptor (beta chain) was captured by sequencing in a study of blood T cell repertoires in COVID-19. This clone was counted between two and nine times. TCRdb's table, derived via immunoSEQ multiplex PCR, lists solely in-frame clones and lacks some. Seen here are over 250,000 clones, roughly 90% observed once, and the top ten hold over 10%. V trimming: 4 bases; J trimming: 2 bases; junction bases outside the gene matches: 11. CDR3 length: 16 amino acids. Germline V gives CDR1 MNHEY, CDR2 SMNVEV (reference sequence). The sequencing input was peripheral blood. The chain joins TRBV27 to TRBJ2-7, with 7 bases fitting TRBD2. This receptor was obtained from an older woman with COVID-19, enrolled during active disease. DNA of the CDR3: TGTGCCAGCAGTTCTCTCGCCGGGACTACCCCCTACGAGCAGTACTTC. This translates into CASSSLAGTTPYEQYF.